Described below is a single T cell receptor (beta chain) sequence and its context. This clone was recorded many times. Its antigen is currently not known. No much larger clone exists at a distance of one base, and base qualities are not known. In the germline V gene (reference sequence), CDR1 corresponds to SGHNT and CDR2 to YYREEE. Compared with germline, V lacks 2 bases and J lacks 5 bases; bases without a gene match: 6. Counted from cysteine to phenylalanine, this CDR3 has 14 amino acids. Kept here is only the CDR3 DNA, which spans 42 bases and is read in frame from base 1. Samples from volunteer blood donors who had recovered from COVID-19 were contributed by a second Seattle source. The collaborating institutions used their own protocols to collect whole blood in K2EDTA tubes. Collaborator samples were shipped for TCRbeta analysis as frozen whole blood, isolated PBMCs, or DNA extracted from either sample type.

The data are from a study of blood T cell repertoires in COVID-19 (TCRdb year 2020). Regarding the research as a whole: Collaborator samples came from the United States, Italy and Spain and covered acute and convalescent phases of COVID-19. The sample metadata nearly always contained a de-identified subject ID, COVID-19 status, age in years and sex. The repertoires were released in a freely available public database intended as a resource for research on the immune response to SARS-CoV-2. Where available, HLA class I and class II types were taken from metadata supplied by the sample provider and were not determined by assay-based typing. Subjects who had been exposed to COVID-19, were actively infected with it, or had recovered from it provided the deeply sampled blood TCRbeta repertoires that made up the dataset. The material from the prospective study consisted of cDNA or gDNA derived from T cells, B-cell-depleted T cells, or PBMCs. Samples were obtained from the ongoing ImmuneRACE study (first 160 participants) and from about 1,300 subjects provided by 6 global collaborators. General study outcomes and caveats: How much clinical and demographic metadata was included differed by source and by participant, and the metadata was provided uncurated.

TCRbeta CDR3 regions were amplified from genomic DNA using the immunoSEQ Assay, a bias-controlled multiplex PCR. As for how the authors treated the data: Within the assay, amplification of reference gene primers was used to estimate how many nucleated cells each sample contained. To quantify the absolute abundance of each unique TCRbeta CDR3 rearrangement, sequence reads were collapsed and filtered. For each sample, productive Simpson clonality was calculated as the square root of Simpson's diversity index across productive rearrangements. TCRdb carries this immuneACCESS record with in-frame sequences only. Its versions omit some clonotypes, under half of them owing to an unresolved V gene in the studies checked, with the rest unexplained. D and trimming were read from the DNA, whereas the V and J calls and clone size are those reported in that table. The sample table holds more than 200,000 clones, of which around nine tenths were seen once. The ten largest clonotypes hold around 2% of the sample.

The V gene is TRBV5-4 and the J gene is TRBJ2-7, with 8 bases matching TRBD2. The TCR was taken from a woman between 40 and 50 years old who had recovered from COVID-19. Specimen: peripheral blood. The DNA sequence reads TGTGCCAGCAGCTTAACGGGACTAGTCGACGAGCAGTACTTC. It translates as CASSLTGLVDEQYF. Where the CDR3 stops, the reference TRBV5-4 and TRBJ2-7 genes take over; the full variable domain is ETGVTQSPTHLIKTRGQQVTLRCSSQSGHNTVSWYQQALGQGPQFIFQYYREEENGRGNFPPRFSGLQFPNYSSELNVNALELDDSALYLCASSLTGLVDEQYFGPGTRLTVT.